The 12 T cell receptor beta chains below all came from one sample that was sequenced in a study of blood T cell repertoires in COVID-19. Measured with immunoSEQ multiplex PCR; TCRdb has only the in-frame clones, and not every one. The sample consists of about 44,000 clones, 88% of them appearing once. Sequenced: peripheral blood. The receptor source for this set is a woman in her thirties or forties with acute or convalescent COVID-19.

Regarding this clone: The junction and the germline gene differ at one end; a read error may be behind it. The CDR3 nucleotides read TGCGCCAGCAGCTTGGGTTTGGGACACCGGGGAGCTGTTTTT. Translating it yields CASSLGLGHRGAVF. V usage is TRBV5-1 and J usage is TRBJ2-2; TRBD1 is a possible D gene (6 bases). The CDR3 sequence is 14 residues long. The germline V gene has CDR1 SGHRS and CDR2 YFSETQ.

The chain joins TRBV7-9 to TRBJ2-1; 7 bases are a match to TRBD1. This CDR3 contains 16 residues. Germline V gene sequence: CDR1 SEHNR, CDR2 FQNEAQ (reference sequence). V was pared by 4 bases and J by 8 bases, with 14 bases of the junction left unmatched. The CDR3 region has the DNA TGTGCCAGCAGCTCCTCGATTATTGACAGGGTCTATGAGCAGTTCTTC. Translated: CASSSSIIDRVYEQFF. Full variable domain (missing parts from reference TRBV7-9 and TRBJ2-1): DTGVSQNPRHKITKRGQNVTFRCDPISEHNRLYWYRQTLGQGPEFLTYFQNEAQLEKSRLLSDRFSAERPKGSFSTLEIQRTEQGDSAMYLCASSSSIIDRVYEQFFGPGTRLTVL.

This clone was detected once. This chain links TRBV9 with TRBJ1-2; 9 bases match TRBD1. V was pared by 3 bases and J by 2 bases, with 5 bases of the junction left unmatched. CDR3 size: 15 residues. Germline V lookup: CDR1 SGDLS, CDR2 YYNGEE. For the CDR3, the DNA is TGTGCCAGCAGCGCCACCGGGACAGGGAACTATGGCTACACCTTC. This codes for CASSATGTGNYGYTF.

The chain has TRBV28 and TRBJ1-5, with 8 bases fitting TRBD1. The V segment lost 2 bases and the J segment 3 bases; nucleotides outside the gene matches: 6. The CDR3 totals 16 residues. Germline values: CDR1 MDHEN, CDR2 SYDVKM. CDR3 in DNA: TGTGCCAGCAGTTTAATCAGACAGGGGATCAATCAGCCCCAGCATTTT. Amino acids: CASSLIRQGINQPQHF.

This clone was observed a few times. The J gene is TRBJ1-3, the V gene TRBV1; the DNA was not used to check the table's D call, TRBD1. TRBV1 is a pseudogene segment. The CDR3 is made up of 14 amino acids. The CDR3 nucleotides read TGCACCAGCAGCTTTCGGGACAGTGGAAACACCATATATTTT. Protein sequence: CTSSFRDSGNTIYF.

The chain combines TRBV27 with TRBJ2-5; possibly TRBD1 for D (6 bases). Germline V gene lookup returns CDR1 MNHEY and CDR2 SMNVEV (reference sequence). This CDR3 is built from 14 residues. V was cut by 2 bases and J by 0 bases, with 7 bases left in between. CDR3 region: CASSLRGYQETQYF. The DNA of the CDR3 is TGTGCCAGCAGTTTAAGGGGGTACCAAGAGACCCAGTACTTC.

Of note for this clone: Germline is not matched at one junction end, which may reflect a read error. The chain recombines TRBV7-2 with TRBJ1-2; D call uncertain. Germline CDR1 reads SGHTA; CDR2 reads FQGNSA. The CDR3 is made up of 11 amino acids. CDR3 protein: CASSLGANLFF. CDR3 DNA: TGTGCCAGCAGCTTAGGGGCCAACCTTTTCTTC.

The DNA for the CDR3 is TGTGCCAGCAGCCCCCAATGGGGAGACTACGAGCAGTACTTC. It codes for CASSPQWGDYEQYF. The rearrangement links TRBV7-2 to TRBJ2-7; D is perhaps TRBD2 (5 bases). The CDR3 runs 14 residues. The V and J ends lost 5 bases and 3 bases respectively, with 14 bases between them. Germline V gene data show CDR1 as SGHTA and CDR2 as FQGNSA.

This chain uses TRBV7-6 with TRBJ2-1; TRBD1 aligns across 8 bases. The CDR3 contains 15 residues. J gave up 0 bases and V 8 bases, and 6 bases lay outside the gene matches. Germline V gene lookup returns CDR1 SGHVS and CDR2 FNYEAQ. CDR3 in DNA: TGTGCCAGCGGGACGACAGGGGTCTCCTACAATGAGCAGTTCTTC. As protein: CASGTTGVSYNEQFF.

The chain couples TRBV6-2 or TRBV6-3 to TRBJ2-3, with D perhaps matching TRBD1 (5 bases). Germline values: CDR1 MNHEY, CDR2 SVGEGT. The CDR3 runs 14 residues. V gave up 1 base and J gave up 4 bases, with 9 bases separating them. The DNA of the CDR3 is TGTGCCAGCAGTTACTTTCTAGGGGCAGATACGCAGTATTTT. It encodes CASSYFLGADTQYF.

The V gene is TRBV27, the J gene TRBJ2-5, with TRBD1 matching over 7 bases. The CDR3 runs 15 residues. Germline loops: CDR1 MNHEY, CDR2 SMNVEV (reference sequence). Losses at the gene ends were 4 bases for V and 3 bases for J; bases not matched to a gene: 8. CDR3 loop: CASSSGTDQEETQYF. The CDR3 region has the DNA TGTGCCAGCAGTTCGGGGACAGACCAGGAAGAGACCCAGTACTTC.

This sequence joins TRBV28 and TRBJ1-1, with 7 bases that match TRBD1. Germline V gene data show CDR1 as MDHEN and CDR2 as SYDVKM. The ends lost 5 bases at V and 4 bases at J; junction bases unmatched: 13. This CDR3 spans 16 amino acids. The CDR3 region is CASSPPRGHRGTEAFF. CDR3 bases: TGTGCCAGCAGTCCCCCGCGCGGGCACAGGGGCACTGAAGCTTTCTTT. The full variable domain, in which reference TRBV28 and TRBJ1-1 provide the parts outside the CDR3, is DVKVTQSSRYLVKRTGEKVFLECVQDMDHENMFWYRQDPGLGLRLIYFSYDVKMKEKGDIPEGYSVSREKKERFSLILESASTNQTSMYLCASSPPRGHRGTEAFFGQGTRLTVV.